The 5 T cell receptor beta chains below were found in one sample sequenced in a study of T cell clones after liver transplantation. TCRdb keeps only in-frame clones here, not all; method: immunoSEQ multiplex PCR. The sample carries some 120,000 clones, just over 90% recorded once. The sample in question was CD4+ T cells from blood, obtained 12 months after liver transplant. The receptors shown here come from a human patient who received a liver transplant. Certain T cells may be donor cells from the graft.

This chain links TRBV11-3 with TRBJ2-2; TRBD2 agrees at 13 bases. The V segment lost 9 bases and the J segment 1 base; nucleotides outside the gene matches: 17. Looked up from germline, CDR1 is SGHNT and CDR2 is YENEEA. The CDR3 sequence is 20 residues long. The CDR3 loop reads CASGSSLRTSGRENTGELFF. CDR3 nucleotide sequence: TGTGCCAGTGGGTCGAGTTTGCGAACTAGCGGGAGGGAGAACACCGGGGAGCTGTTTTTT.

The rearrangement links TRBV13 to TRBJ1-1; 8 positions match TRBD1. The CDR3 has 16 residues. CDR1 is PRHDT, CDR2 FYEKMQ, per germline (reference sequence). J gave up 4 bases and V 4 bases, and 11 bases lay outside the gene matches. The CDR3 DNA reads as TGTGCCAGCAGCTATTGGACAGGGCAAAGGGGCACTGAAGCTTTCTTT. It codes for CASSYWTGQRGTEAFF.

Written as DNA, the CDR3 is TGTGCCAGCAGCTTAGCCTACGGGACCGCTGAAGCTTTCTTT. Protein product: CASSLAYGTAEAFF. V usage is TRBV7-2 and J usage is TRBJ1-1, with D perhaps matching TRBD1 (5 bases). This CDR3 spans 14 amino acids. Germline loops: CDR1 SGHTA, CDR2 FQGNSA. V was trimmed by 0 bases and J by 6 bases, leaving 11 bases between them.

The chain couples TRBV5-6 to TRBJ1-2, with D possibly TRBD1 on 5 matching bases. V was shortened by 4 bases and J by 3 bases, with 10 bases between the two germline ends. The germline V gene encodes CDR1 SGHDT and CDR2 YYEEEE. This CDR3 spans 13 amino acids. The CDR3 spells CASSRDGYYGYTF. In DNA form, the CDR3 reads TGTGCCAGCAGCCGGGACGGATACTATGGCTACACCTTC. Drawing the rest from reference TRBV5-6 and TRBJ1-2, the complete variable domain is DAGVTQSPTHLIKTRGQQVTLRCSPKSGHDTVSWYQQALGQGPQFIFQYYEEEERQRGNFPDRFSGHQFPNYSSELNVNALLLGDSALYLCASSRDGYYGYTFGSGTRLTVV.

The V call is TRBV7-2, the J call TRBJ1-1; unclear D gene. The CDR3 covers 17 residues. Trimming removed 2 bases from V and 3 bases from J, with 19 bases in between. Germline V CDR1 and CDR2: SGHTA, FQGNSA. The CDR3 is CASSLRWSTPQHTEAFF. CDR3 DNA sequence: TGTGCCAGCAGCTTAAGATGGTCGACCCCCCAACACACTGAAGCTTTCTTT.